The clone carrying this TCR beta chain has only a few counts. Antigen unknown. The source of the sample is a study of early T cells in non-severe SARS-CoV-2 infection. Study-level information: Sequenced material consisted of bulk RNA (from unsorted whole blood), and chains were unpaired.

Germline CDR1 SGHRS, CDR2 YFSETQ. This CDR3 is 14 amino acids long. Trimming cost V 4 bases and J 2 bases, with 13 bases left between them. Study-wide points: VDJdb matches were skewed toward anti-spike CD8 T cell responses.

Unique molecular identifiers (one per individual cDNA molecule) were attached. TCRdb called the 5' RACE reads again in MiXCR, with one record for every CDR3 protein. In the table there are just under 65,000 distinct CDR3 sequences, more than 7% of which are singletons. The TCR sequence derives from an adult who was a healthcare worker with PCR-confirmed SARS-CoV-2 infection or an uninfected control (not recorded which). V is TRBV5-1 and J is TRBJ2-7; D is perhaps TRBD1 (6 bases). The input for sequencing was whole blood, taken at baseline. The CDR3 here is CASSPQAGAYEQYF. The CDR3 DNA sequence: TGCGCCAGCAGCCCCCAAGCAGGGGCCTACGAGCAGTACTTC.